The T cell receptor (beta chain) described here comes from a study of shared clonotypes between healthy human individuals. Libraries were prepared by immunoSEQ multiplex PCR; TCRdb keeps only in-frame clonotypes and omits some of them. Of about 1.1 million clones listed, around three quarters were seen once; the top ten hold roughly 0.83%. The CDR3 spans 14 residues. Germline V gives CDR1 KGHSH, CDR2 LQKENI. Trimming removed 1 base at V and 1 base at J, with 5 bases between. The TCR comes from a man younger than 35 in good health. Some clones in this sample may be carry-over from other donors' samples. The sample was memory CD4+ T cells from PBMCs. Subset here: CD45RA-negative fraction. The V gene is TRBV18, the J gene TRBJ1-5, with unresolved D. The CDR3 spells CASSPLESNQPQHF. CDR3 in DNA: TGTGCCAGCTCACCACTAGAGAGCAATCAGCCCCAGCATTTT.